This is a list of T cell receptor beta chains from one sample in a study of early stage breast cancer tumors. Only in-frame clones appear in the TCRdb table, and some are missing; sequencing was by immunoSEQ multiplex PCR. The profile shows almost 55,000 clones, about 90% of them singletons. What was sequenced was blood. The receptor source for this set is an older person with breast cancer. CDR3s include the opening cysteine and the closing phenylalanine or tryptophan. The D gene is left open where the match is weak.

D gene: NA
J gene: TRBJ2-5
V gene: TRBV30
CDR3 protein: CAWSPLAIQETQYF
CDR3 DNA: TGTGCCTGGAGCCCACTTGCCATTCAAGAGACCCAGTACTTC

D gene: TRBD2
J gene: TRBJ2-1
V gene: TRBV19
CDR3 protein: CATLAGGGYNEQFF
CDR3 DNA: TGTGCCACTTTAGCGGGGGGAGGCTACAATGAGCAGTTCTTC

D gene: NA
J gene: TRBJ2-3
V gene: TRBV6-1
CDR3 protein: CASSLASTDTQYF
CDR3 DNA: TGTGCCAGCAGTTTGGCCTCCACAGATACGCAGTATTTT

D gene: TRBD1
J gene: TRBJ1-6
V gene: TRBV2
CDR3 protein: CASSPGQAEKSPLHF
CDR3 DNA: TGTGCCAGCAGTCCGGGACAGGCCGAAAAATCACCCCTCCACTTT

D gene: TRBD1
J gene: TRBJ1-5
V gene: TRBV6-1
CDR3 protein: CASSPGGSNQPQHF
CDR3 DNA: TGTGCCAGCAGCCCAGGGGGGAGCAATCAGCCCCAGCATTTT

D gene: TRBD1
J gene: TRBJ1-1
V gene: TRBV7-3
CDR3 protein: CASSSAGGTEAFF
CDR3 DNA: TGTGCCAGCAGTTCCGCAGGGGGCACTGAAGCTTTCTTT

D gene: NA
J gene: TRBJ1-1
V gene: TRBV6-6
CDR3 protein: CASSRTANTEAFF
CDR3 DNA: TGTGCCAGCAGTCGGACAGCGAACACTGAAGCTTTCTTT

D gene: NA
J gene: TRBJ2-2
V gene: TRBV2
CDR3 protein: CASSGAALNTGELFF
CDR3 DNA: TGTGCCAGCAGTGGGGCCGCCTTGAACACCGGGGAGCTGTTTTTT

D gene: NA
J gene: TRBJ2-5
V gene: TRBV5-6
CDR3 protein: CASSLVGPVLQETQYF
CDR3 DNA: TGTGCCAGCAGCTTAGTGGGGCCGGTCCTCCAAGAGACCCAGTACTTC

D gene: NA
J gene: TRBJ1-2
V gene: TRBV5-1
CDR3 protein: CASSKGRVGDGYTF
CDR3 DNA: TGCGCCAGCAGCAAAGGTAGAGTAGGGGATGGCTACACCTTC

D gene: NA
J gene: TRBJ2-2
V gene: TRBV11-2
CDR3 protein: CASSLVLQSGGELFF
CDR3 DNA: TGTGCCAGCAGCCTCGTTCTCCAATCGGGCGGGGAGCTGTTTTTT

D gene: TRBD1
J gene: TRBJ1-6
V gene: TRBV19
CDR3 protein: CASSMTGWNSPLHF
CDR3 DNA: TGTGCCAGTAGTATGACAGGGTGGAATTCACCCCTCCACTTT